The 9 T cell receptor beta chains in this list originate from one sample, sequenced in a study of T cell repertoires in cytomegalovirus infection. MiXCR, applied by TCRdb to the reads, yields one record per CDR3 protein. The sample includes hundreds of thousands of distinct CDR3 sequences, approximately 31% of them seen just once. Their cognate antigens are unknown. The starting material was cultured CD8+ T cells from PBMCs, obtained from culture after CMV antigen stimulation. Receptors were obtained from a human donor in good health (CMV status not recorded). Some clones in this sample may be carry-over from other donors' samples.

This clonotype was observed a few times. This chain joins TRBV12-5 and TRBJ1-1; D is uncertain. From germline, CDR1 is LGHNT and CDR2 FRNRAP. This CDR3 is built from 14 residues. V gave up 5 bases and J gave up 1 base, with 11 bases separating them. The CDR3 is CASGPPPPNTEAFF. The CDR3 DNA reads TGTGCTAGTGGTCCCCCGCCCCCGAACACTGAAGCTTTCTTT.

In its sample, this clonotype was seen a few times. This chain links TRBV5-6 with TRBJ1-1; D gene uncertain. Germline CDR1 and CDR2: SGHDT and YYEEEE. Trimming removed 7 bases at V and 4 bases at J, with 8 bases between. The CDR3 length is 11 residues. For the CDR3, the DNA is TGTGCCAGCGGGCCCTTCACTGAAGCTTTCTTT. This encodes CASGPFTEAFF.

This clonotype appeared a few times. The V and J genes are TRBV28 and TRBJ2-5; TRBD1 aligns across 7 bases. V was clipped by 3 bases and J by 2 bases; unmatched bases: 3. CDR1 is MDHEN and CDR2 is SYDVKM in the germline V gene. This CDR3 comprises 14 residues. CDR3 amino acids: CASSFVGQQETQYF. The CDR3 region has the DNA TGTGCCAGCAGTTTTGTGGGACAGCAAGAGACCCAGTACTTC.

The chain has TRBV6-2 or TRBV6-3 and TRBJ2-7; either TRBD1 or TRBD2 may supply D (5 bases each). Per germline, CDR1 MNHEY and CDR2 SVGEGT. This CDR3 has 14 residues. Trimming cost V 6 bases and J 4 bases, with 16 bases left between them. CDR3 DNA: TGTGCCAGCAGCCTCCGGGACGGAGTTTACGAGCAGTACGTC. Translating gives CASSLRDGVYEQYV.

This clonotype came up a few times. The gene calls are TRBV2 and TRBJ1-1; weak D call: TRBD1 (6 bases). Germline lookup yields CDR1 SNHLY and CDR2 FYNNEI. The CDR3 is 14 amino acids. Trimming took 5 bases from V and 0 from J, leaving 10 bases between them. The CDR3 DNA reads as TGTGCCAGCAGTCACAGGGTGGTGAACACTGAAGCTTTCTTT. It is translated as CASSHRVVNTEAFF.

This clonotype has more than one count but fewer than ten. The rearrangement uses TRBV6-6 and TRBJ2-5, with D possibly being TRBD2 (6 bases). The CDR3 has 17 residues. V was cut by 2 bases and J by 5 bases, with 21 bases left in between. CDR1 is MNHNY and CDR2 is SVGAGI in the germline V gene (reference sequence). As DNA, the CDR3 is TGTGCCAGCAGTTACACACGGGACTTCTTATTCCGGGAGACCCAGTACTTC. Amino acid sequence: CASSYTRDFLFRETQYF.

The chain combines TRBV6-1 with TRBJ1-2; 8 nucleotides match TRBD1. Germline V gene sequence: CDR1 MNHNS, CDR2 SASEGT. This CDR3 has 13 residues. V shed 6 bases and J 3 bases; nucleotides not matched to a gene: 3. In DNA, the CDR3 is TGTGCCAGCAGCGAACAGGGGGACTATGGCTACACCTTC. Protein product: CASSEQGDYGYTF.

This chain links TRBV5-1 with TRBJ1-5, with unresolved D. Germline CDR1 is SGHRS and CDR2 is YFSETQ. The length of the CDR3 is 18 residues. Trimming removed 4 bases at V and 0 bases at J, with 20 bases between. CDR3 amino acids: CASSPKPHLLYSNQPQHF. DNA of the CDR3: TGCGCCAGCAGCCCGAAACCCCACCTTCTTTATAGCAATCAGCCCCAGCATTTT.

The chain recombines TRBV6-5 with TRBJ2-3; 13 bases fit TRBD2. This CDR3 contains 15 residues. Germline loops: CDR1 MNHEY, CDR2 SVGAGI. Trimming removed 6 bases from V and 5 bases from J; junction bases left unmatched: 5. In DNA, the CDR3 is TGTGCCAGCAGCCCGGGACTAGCGGGGCTAGATACGCAGTATTTT. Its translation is CASSPGLAGLDTQYF.